This TCR beta chain stems from a study of neoadjuvant anti-PD-1 for oral cavity cancer. Study results and limitations: Each response group had just a few patients in TCR analyses. Treg/Th17 ratio rose with pretreatment blood and fell with post-treatment tumor TCRbeta clonality.

Tumor libraries mostly used about 4.8 ug genomic DNA, two replicates each. Some clones are missing from TCRdb's copy, which holds only in-frame ones; the method was immunoSEQ multiplex PCR. The sample lists around 37,000 clones, over 30% occurring once. The length of the CDR3 is 15 residues. Germline V gene data show CDR1 as SGHTA and CDR2 as FQGNSA. The V gene end was trimmed by 5 bases and the J gene end by 4 bases; junction bases not matched to a gene: 5. As regards this clone: Antigen specificity is unknown.

Time point indicated: after neoadjuvant nivolumab, at surgical resection. These newly diagnosed stage II-IVA oral cavity squamous cell carcinoma patients had no prior systemic or radiation treatment. V and J are TRBV7-2 and TRBJ2-2; 9 bases agree with TRBD2. Sequencing was performed on tumor tissue, taken after nivolumab (anti-PD-1) treatment. This TCR came from a person aged 35-80 years with oral cavity squamous cell carcinoma. The CDR3 DNA is TGTGCCAGCAGCCGACTAGCGGTCCGCACCGGGGAGCTGTTTTTT. It specifies CASSRLAVRTGELFF.